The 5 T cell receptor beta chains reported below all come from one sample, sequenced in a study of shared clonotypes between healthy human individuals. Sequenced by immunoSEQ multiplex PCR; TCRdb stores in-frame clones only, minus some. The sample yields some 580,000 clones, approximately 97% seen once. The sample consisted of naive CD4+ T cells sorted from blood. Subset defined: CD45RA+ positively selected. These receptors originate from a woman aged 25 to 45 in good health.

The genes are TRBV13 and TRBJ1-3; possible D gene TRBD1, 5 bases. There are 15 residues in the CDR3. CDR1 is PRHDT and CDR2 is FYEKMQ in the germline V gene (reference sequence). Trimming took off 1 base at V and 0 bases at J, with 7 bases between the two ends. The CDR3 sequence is CASSLEDTSGNTIYF. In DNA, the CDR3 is TGTGCCAGCAGCTTAGAGGACACCTCTGGAAACACCATATATTTT. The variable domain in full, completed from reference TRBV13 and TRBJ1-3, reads AAGVIQSPRHLIKEKRETATLKCYPIPRHDTVYWYQQGPGQDPQFLISFYEKMQSDKGSIPDRFSAQQFSDYHSELNMSSLELGDSALYFCASSLEDTSGNTIYFGEGSWLTVV.

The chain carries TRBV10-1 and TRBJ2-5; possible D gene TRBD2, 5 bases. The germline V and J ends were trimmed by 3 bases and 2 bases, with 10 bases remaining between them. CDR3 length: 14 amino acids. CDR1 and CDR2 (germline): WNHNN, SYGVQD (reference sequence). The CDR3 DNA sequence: TGCGCCAGCAGTGAATCCGGCGGGCAAGAGACCCAGTACTTC. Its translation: CASSESGGQETQYF.

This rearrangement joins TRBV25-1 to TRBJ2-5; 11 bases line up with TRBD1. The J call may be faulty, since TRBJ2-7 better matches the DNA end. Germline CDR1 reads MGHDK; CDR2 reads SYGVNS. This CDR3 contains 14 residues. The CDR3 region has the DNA TGTGCCAGCAGTGGCGGACAGGGGGCTTACGAGCAGTACTTC. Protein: CASSGGQGAYEQYF.

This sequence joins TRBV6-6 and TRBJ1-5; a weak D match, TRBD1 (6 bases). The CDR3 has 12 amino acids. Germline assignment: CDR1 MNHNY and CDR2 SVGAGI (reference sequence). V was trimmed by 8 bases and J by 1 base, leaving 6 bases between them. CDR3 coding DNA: TGTGCCAGCCAGGGGAGCAATCAGCCCCAGCATTTT. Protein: CASQGSNQPQHF.

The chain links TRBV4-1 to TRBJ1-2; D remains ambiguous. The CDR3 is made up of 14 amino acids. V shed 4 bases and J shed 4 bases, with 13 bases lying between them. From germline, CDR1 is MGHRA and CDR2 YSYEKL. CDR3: CASSLQDGTYGYTF. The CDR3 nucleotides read TGCGCCAGCAGCCTGCAGGACGGAACCTATGGCTACACCTTC.